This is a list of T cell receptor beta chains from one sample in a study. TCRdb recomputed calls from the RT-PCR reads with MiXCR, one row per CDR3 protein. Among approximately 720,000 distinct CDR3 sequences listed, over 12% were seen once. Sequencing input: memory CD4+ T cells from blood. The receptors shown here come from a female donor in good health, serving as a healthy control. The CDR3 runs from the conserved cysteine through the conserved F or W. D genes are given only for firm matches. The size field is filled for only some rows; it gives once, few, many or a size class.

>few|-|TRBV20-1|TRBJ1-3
CSARDIPGNTIYF
TGCAGTGCTAGGGACATCCCTGGAAACACCATATATTTT
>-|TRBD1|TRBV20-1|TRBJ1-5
CSASGTGNNQPQHF
TGCAGTGCTAGCGGGACAGGGAATAATCAGCCCCAGCATTTT
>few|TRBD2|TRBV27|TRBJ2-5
CASSRSGRYQETQYF
TGTGCCAGTAGTAGGAGCGGGAGGTACCAAGAGACCCAGTACTTC
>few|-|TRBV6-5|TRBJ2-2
CASKGGVRSNTGELFF
TGTGCCAGCAAGGGCGGGGTGAGGTCGAACACCGGGGAGCTGTTTTTT
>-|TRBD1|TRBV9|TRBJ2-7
CASSVAGTETYEQYF
TGTGCCAGCAGCGTAGCGGGGACAGAAACCTACGAGCAGTACTTC
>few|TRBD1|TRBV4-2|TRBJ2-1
CASSGSTGLDEQFF
TGTGCCAGCAGCGGATCGACAGGGTTGGATGAGCAGTTCTTC
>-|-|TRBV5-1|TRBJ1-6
CASSLGTQNSPLHF
TGCGCCAGCAGCTTGGGGACGCAAAATTCACCCCTCCACTTT
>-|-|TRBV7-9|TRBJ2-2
CASNHQGTGELFF
TGTGCCAGCAACCATCAGGGTACCGGGGAGCTGTTTTTT
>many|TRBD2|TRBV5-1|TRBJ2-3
CASSLGTSGYADTQYF
TGCGCCAGCAGCTTGGGTACTAGCGGGTATGCAGATACGCAGTATTTT
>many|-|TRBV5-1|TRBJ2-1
CASSLASGLRGRQFF
TGCGCCAGCAGCTTGGCATCGGGACTCCGGGGTCGGCAGTTCTTC
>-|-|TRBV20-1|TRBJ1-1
CSAYVRAEAFF
TGCAGTGCTTATGTTAGGGCTGAAGCTTTCTTT
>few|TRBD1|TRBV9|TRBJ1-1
CASSGLQGSYTEAFF
TGTGCCAGCAGCGGGTTACAGGGGTCCTACACTGAAGCTTTCTTT
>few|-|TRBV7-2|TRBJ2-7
CASSGNLGGEQYF
TGTGCCAGCAGCGGTAATTTGGGTGGCGAGCAGTACTTC
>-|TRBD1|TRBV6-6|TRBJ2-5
CAATRGRPQETQYF
TGTGCCGCTACCAGGGGGCGCCCCCAAGAGACCCAGTACTTC
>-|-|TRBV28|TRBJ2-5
CASSFYREETQYF
TGTGCCAGCAGTTTCTACAGAGAAGAGACCCAGTACTTC
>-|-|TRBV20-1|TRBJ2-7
CSASLQGWNEQYF
TGCAGTGCTAGTCTACAGGGTTGGAATGAGCAGTACTTC
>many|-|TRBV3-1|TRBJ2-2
CASSSLWTAGELFF
TGTGCCAGCAGCTCACTTTGGACAGCCGGGGAGCTGTTTTTT
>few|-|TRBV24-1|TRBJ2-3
CATSGAGTDTQYF
TGTGCCACCAGTGGGGCGGGCACAGATACGCAGTATTTT
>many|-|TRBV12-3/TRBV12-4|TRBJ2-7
CASSLQAYEQYF
TGTGCCAGCAGCTTACAGGCCTACGAGCAGTACTTC
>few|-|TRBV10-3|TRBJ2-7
CAIREGTAGEQYF
TGTGCCATCAGGGAGGGGACCGCTGGTGAGCAGTACTTC
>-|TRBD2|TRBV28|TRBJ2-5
CASSSSGLGTQYF
TGTGCCAGCAGTTCTAGCGGCCTAGGTACCCAGTACTTC
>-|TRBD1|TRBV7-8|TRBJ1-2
CASFGGTVNYGYTF
TGTGCCAGCTTTGGAGGGACAGTTAACTATGGCTACACCTTC
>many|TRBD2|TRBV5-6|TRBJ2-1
CASSLVAGGYGEQFF
TGTGCCAGCAGCTTAGTAGCGGGAGGGTACGGTGAGCAGTTCTTC
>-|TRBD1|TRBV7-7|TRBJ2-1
CASSSSGTGGQFF
TGTGCCAGCAGCTCCTCCGGGACAGGGGGGCAGTTCTTC
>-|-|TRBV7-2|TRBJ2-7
CASSSLRGAGEQYF
TGTGCCAGCAGCTCCCTCCGGGGGGCGGGCGAGCAGTACTTC